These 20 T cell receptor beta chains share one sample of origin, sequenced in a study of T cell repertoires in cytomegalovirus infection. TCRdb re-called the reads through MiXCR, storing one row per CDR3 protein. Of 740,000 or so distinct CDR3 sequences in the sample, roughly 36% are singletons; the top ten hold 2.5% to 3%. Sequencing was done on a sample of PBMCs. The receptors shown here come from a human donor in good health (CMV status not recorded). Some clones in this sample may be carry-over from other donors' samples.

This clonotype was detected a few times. In nucleotides, the CDR3 is TGTGCCAGCAGTCCCGGACAGGGGGCATGGAACACTGAAGCTTTCTTT. This sequence encodes CASSPGQGAWNTEAFF. The chain links TRBV28 to TRBJ1-1; TRBD1 matches at 11 bases. Germline lookup yields CDR1 MDHEN and CDR2 SYDVKM. The CDR3 runs to 16 residues. The ends lost 5 bases at V and 1 base at J; junction bases unmatched: 6.

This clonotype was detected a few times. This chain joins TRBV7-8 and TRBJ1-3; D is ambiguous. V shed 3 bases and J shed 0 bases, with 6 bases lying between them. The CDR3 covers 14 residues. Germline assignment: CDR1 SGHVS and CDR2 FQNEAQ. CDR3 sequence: CASSFDISGNTIYF. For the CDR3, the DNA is TGTGCCAGCAGCTTCGACATCTCTGGAAACACCATATATTTT.

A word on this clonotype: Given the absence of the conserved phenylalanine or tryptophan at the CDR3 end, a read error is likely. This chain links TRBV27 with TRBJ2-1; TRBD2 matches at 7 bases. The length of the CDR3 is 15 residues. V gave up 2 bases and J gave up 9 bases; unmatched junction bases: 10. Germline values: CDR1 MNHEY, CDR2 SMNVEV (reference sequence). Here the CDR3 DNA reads TGTGCCAGCAGTTTAGGGGAGGGCCGGTCCGGTGAGCAGTTCTTA. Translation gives CASSLGEGRSGEQFL.

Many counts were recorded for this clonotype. As DNA, the CDR3 is TGTGCCAGCAGTTACTCGCATGCCACTGAAGCTTTCTTT. Its protein product is CASSYSHATEAFF. V gene TRBV6-5 combines with J gene TRBJ1-1; D not certain. This CDR3 has 13 residues. Germline CDR1 reads MNHEY; CDR2 reads SVGAGI. V was cut by 0 bases and J by 4 bases, with 6 bases left in between.

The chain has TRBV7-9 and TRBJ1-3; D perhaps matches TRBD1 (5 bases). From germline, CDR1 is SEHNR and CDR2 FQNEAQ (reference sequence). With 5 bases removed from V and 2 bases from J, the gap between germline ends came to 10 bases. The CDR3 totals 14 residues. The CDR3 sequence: CASSAPGAGNTIYF. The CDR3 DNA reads TGTGCCAGCAGCGCACCGGGGGCTGGAAACACCATATATTTT.

DNA of the CDR3: TGTGCCAGCACGCGGGGGGGGAAATATGGCTACACCTTC. This codes for CASTRGGKYGYTF. This chain links TRBV4-2 with TRBJ1-2; a possible D gene is TRBD1 (5 bases). The CDR3 sequence is 13 residues long. V was pared by 7 bases and J by 5 bases, with 14 bases between. CDR1 is LGHNA and CDR2 is YNFKEQ in the germline V gene.

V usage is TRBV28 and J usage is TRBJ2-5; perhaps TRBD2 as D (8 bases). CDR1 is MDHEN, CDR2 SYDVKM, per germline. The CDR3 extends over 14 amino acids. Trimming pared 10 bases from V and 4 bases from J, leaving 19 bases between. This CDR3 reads CANKGAGGPETQYF. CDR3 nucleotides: TGTGCCAACAAGGGGGCGGGAGGCCCAGAGACCCAGTACTTC.

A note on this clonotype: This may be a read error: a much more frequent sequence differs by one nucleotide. The CDR3 here is CASISKTGSNEQFF. The CDR3 region has the DNA TGTGCCAGCATCTCCAAGACAGGGAGTAATGAGCAGTTCTTC. The chain recombines TRBV7-2 with TRBJ2-1; TRBD1 matches 7 bases. Germline CDR1 and CDR2: SGHTA and FQGNSA. The CDR3 covers 14 residues. V was pared by 7 bases and J by 7 bases, with 10 bases of the junction left unmatched. The entire variable domain, with the rest obtained from reference TRBV7-2 and TRBJ2-1, is as follows: GAGVSQSPSNKVTEKGKDVELRCDPISGHTALYWYRQSLGQGLEFLIYFQGNSAPDKSGLPSDRFSAERTGGSVSTLTIQRTQQEDSAVYLCASISKTGSNEQFFGPGTRLTVL.

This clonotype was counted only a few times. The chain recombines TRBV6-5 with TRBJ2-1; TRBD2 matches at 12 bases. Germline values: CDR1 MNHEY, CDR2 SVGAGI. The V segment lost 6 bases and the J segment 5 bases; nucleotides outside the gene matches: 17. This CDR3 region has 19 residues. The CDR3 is CASRLTWYRLAGEDNEQFF. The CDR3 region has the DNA TGTGCCAGCAGACTAACCTGGTACCGACTAGCGGGGGAAGACAATGAGCAGTTCTTC.

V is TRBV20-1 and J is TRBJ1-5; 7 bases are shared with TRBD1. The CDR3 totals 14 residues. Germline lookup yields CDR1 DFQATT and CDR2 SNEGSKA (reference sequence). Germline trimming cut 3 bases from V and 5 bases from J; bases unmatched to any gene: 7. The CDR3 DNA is TGCAGTGCTAGGACAACAGGGGTGGATCAGCCCCAGCATTTT. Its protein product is CSARTTGVDQPQHF.

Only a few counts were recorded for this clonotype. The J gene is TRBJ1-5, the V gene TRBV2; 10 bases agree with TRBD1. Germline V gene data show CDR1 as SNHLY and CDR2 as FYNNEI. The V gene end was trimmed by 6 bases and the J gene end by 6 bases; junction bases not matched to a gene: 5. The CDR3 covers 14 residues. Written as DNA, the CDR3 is TGTGCCAGCAGCTCGGACAGGGGGTCTCAGCCCCAGCATTTT. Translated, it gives CASSSDRGSQPQHF.

The CDR3 loop is CASRGVGQNIQYF. DNA for the CDR3: TGTGCCAGCAGAGGGGTCGGCCAAAACATTCAGTACTTC. The chain has TRBV27 and TRBJ2-4; the D gene is possibly TRBD1 (5 bases). Germline CDR1 and CDR2: MNHEY and SMNVEV (reference sequence). The V gene lost 6 bases and the J gene lost 5 bases, with 11 bases spanning the gap. CDR3 length equals 13 residues.

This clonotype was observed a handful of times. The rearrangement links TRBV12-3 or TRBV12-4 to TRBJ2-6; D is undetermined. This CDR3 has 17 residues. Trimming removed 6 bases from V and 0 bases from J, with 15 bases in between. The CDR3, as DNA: TGTGCCAGCAGCGCGGCTAACGTGGGCTCTGGGGCCAACGTCCTGACTTTC. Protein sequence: CASSAANVGSGANVLTF.

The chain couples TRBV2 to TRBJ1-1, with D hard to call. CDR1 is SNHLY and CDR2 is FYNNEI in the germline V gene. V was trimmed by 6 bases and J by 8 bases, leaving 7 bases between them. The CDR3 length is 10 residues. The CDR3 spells CASREMEAFF. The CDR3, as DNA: TGTGCCAGCAGAGAGATGGAAGCTTTCTTT. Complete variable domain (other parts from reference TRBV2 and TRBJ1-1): EPEVTQTPSHQVTQMGQEVILRCVPISNHLYFYWYRQILGQKVEFLVSFYNNEISEKSEIFDDQFSVERPDGSNFTLKIRSTKLEDSAMYFCASREMEAFFGQGTRLTVV.

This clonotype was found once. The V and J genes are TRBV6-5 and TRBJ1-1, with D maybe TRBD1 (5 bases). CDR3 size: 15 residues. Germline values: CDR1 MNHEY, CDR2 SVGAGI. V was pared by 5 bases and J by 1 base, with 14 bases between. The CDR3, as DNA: TGTGCCAGCAGTCGGCACCGGGACGGGAACACTGAAGCTTTCTTT. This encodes CASSRHRDGNTEAFF.

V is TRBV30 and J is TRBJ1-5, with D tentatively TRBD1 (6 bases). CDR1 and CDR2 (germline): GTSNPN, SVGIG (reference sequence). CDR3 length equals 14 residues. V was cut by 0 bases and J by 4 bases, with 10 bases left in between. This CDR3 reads CAWSVTGSNQPQHF. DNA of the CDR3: TGTGCCTGGAGTGTCACAGGGAGTAATCAGCCCCAGCATTTT.

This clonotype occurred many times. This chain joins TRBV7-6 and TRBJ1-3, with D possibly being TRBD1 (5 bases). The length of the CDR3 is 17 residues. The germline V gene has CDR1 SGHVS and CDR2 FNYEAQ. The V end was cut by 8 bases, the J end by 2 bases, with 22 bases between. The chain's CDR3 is CASGGDRGFGTGNTIYF. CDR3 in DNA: TGTGCCAGCGGGGGTGACAGAGGGTTCGGTACTGGAAACACCATATATTTT.

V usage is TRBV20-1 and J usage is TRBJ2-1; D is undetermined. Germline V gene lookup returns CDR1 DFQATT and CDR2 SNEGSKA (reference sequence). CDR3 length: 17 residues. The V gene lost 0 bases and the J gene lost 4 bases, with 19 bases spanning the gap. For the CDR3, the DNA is TGCAGTGCTAGAGATCCCCCCTTGAGCTCCGTTTACAATGAGCAGTTCTTC. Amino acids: CSARDPPLSSVYNEQFF.

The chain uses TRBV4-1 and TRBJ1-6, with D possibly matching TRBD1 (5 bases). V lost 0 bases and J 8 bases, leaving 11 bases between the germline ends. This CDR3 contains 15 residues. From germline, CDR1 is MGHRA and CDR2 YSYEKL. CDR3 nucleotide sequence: TGCGCCAGCAGCCAAGATACGTCCAGGGATTCACCCCTCCACTTT. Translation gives CASSQDTSRDSPLHF.

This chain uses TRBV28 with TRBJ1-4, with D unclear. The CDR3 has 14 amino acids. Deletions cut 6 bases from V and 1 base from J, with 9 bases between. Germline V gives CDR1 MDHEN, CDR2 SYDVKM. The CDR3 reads CASRPPETNEKLFF. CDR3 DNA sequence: TGTGCCAGCAGGCCTCCAGAAACTAATGAAAAACTGTTTTTT.